These T cell receptor beta chains were read from a single sample in a study of molecular identifiers for immune sequencing clone quantification. TCRdb ran MiXCR on the PCR reads and lists one entry per CDR3 protein. This table has about 67,000 distinct CDR3 sequences, roughly 17% appearing once. Material for sequencing was naive CD8+ T cells from blood, with Jurkat cell RNA spiked in. The origin of the receptors is a human donor in good health. Some libraries in this study had Jurkat cell RNA spiked in. Each CDR3 is given with its conserved first and last residue. D genes are given only for firm matches. Clone size is stated in some rows and not others, as once, few, many or a class when expanded.

abundance: many; v_gene: TRBV4-3; j_gene: TRBJ1-1; d_gene: .; CDR3aa: CASSQDWANTEAFF; CDR3nt: TGCGCCAGCAGCCAAGATTGGGCGAACACTGAAGCTTTCTTT
abundance: many; v_gene: TRBV19; j_gene: TRBJ2-1; d_gene: .; CDR3aa: CASSLTGGSYNEQFF; CDR3nt: TGTGCCAGTAGTCTGACCGGGGGCTCCTACAATGAGCAGTTCTTC
abundance: many; v_gene: TRBV7-9; j_gene: TRBJ2-7; d_gene: .; CDR3aa: CASSSIRHEQYF; CDR3nt: TGTGCCAGCAGCTCGATTAGGCACGAGCAGTACTTC
abundance: .; v_gene: TRBV5-3; j_gene: TRBJ1-5; d_gene: TRBD1; CDR3aa: CASSLGTVSNQPQHF; CDR3nt: TGTGCCAGCAGCTTGGGGACAGTGAGCAATCAGCCCCAGCATTTT
abundance: .; v_gene: TRBV12-3/TRBV12-4; j_gene: TRBJ2-5; d_gene: .; CDR3aa: CASAKQPVPTQYF; CDR3nt: TGTGCCAGCGCAAAACAACCAGTCCCTACCCAGTACTTC
abundance: many; v_gene: TRBV27; j_gene: TRBJ2-6; d_gene: TRBD1; CDR3aa: CASSSRDSSGANVLTF; CDR3nt: TGTGCCAGCAGTTCCCGGGACAGCTCTGGGGCCAACGTCCTGACTTTC
abundance: many; v_gene: TRBV5-6; j_gene: TRBJ1-5; d_gene: .; CDR3aa: CASSLGRRDQPQHF; CDR3nt: TGTGCCAGCAGCTTAGGCCGGCGCGATCAGCCCCAGCATTTT
abundance: .; v_gene: TRBV20-1; j_gene: TRBJ2-1; d_gene: .; CDR3aa: CSARVRAGFVNEQFF; CDR3nt: TGCAGTGCTAGGGTACGGGCGGGGTTTGTGAATGAGCAGTTCTTC
abundance: many; v_gene: TRBV5-5; j_gene: TRBJ2-3; d_gene: TRBD2; CDR3aa: CASSFGTSWDTQYF; CDR3nt: TGTGCCAGCAGCTTCGGGACTAGCTGGGATACGCAGTATTTT
abundance: .; v_gene: TRBV7-9; j_gene: TRBJ2-3; d_gene: .; CDR3aa: CAEPVRRVFGVADTQYF; CDR3nt: TGTGCCGAACCTGTCCGCAGAGTATTCGGCGTTGCAGATACGCAGTATTTC